The 14 T cell receptor beta chains below were found in one sample sequenced in a study of cytomegalovirus exposure and HLA in healthy donors. With 60 Vbeta and 13 Jbeta primers, the PCR was carried out. The protocol was immunoSEQ multiplex PCR, while the TCRdb copy is restricted to in-frame clones and leaves out a portion. The sample records 70,000 to 85,000 clones, roughly 60% being singletons. Source material: PBMCs. The receptors stem from a man younger than 40 in good health and CMV-seropositive.

V usage is TRBV25-1 and J usage is TRBJ1-5; 10 bases map to TRBD1. Unmatched junction bases numbered 7, after V lost 8 bases and J lost 6 bases. Germline V lookup: CDR1 MGHDK, CDR2 SYGVNS. The CDR3 totals 14 residues. CDR3 sequence: CASGGTGDSQPQHF. The CDR3 DNA is TGTGCCAGCGGGGGGACAGGGGATAGTCAGCCCCAGCATTTT.

The chain recombines TRBV6-5 with TRBJ2-5; tentatively, D is TRBD1 or TRBD2 (5 bases each). TRBJ2-7 matches the DNA end more closely, so the J call is doubtful. The CDR3 length is 15 residues. Germline CDR1 is MNHEY and CDR2 is SVGAGI. CDR3 in amino acids: CASRLPGRDSYEQYF. CDR3 DNA sequence: TGTGCCAGCAGGTTACCGGGACGGGACTCCTACGAGCAGTACTTC.

In its sample, this clone is medium-sized (0.01 to 0.1%). At one end the junction does not follow the germline gene, possibly because of a read error. J is TRBJ2-4 and V is TRBV5-1; possibly TRBD2 for D (6 bases). This CDR3 comprises 16 residues. Germline lookup yields CDR1 SGHRS and CDR2 YFSETQ. CDR3 amino acids: CASSLGAGFTKNIQYF. In nucleotides, the CDR3 is TGCGCCAGCAGTTTGGGTGCGGGATTCACCAAAAACATTCAGTACTTC.

This clone was seen only once. CDR3 bases: TGTGCCAGCAGTTACTCGCAGGGAGGGAAGACCCAGTACTTC. It encodes CASSYSQGGKTQYF. The rearrangement joins TRBV6-5 to TRBJ2-5, with 7 bases fitting TRBD2. CDR3 size: 14 residues. V shed 0 bases, J shed 6 bases, and the junction held 4 bases outside the gene matches. Germline V lookup: CDR1 MNHEY, CDR2 SVGAGI.

The V and J genes are TRBV18 and TRBJ2-2; D not resolved. The germline V and J ends were trimmed by 8 bases and 2 bases, with 15 bases remaining between them. This CDR3 has 15 residues. CDR1 is KGHSH, CDR2 LQKENI, per germline. The CDR3 spells CASPPAGRNTGELFF. The DNA for the CDR3 is TGTGCCAGCCCCCCGGCAGGCCGAAACACCGGGGAGCTGTTTTTT.

This clone was seen once. This chain joins TRBV7-2 and TRBJ1-6; TRBD1 agrees at 7 bases. Germline CDR1 and CDR2: SGHTA and FQGNSA. The J segment lost 7 bases and the V segment lost 6 bases, leaving 3 bases of the junction unmatched. The CDR3 extends over 13 amino acids. The CDR3: CASRPQGNSPLHF. In DNA form, the CDR3 reads TGTGCCAGCAGACCACAGGGGAATTCACCCCTCCACTTT.

The chain combines TRBV27 with TRBJ2-5, with 8 nucleotides matching TRBD2. J was trimmed by 3 bases and V by 3 bases; bases with no gene match: 12. The CDR3 covers 17 residues. The germline CDR1 and CDR2 sequences are MNHEY and SMNVEV (reference sequence). CDR3 nucleotide sequence: TGTGCCAGCAGTTTGGGATACGGGAGGGCCTTTGAAGAGACCCAGTACTTC. Protein product: CASSLGYGRAFEETQYF.

The chain joins TRBV6-6 to TRBJ2-1, with 10 bases aligning to TRBD2. The V gene's germline CDR1 is MNHNY and CDR2 SVGAGI (reference sequence). This CDR3 has 15 residues. The trim removed 0 bases at V and 7 bases at J, leaving 3 bases unmatched. This chain's CDR3 is CASSYSSGGKNEQFF. In nucleotides, the CDR3 is TGTGCCAGCAGTTACTCTAGCGGGGGGAAGAATGAGCAGTTCTTC.

The gene calls are TRBV5-1 and TRBJ1-2, with TRBD1 matching over 8 bases. The V and J ends lost 3 bases and 5 bases, in that order; junction bases with no gene match: 3. The CDR3 length is 13 residues. CDR1 is SGHRS and CDR2 is YFSETQ in the germline V gene. The CDR3 coding sequence is TGCGCCAGCAGCTCGACAGGGGATTATGGCTACACCTTC. It is translated as CASSSTGDYGYTF.

In the case of this clone: Germline and junction disagree at one end, which may indicate a read error. The chain carries TRBV7-7 and TRBJ2-5, with TRBD2 identical over 13 bases. The CDR3 runs 15 residues. The germline gives CDR1 SSHAT, CDR2 FNYEAQ (reference sequence). The CDR3 protein is CASSFGTSGEETQYF. The CDR3 region has the DNA TGTGCTAGCAGCTTCGGGACTAGCGGGGAAGAGACCCAGTACTTC. The whole variable domain, filled in from reference TRBV7-7 and TRBJ2-5, reads GAGVSQSPRYKVTKRGQDVTLRCDPISSHATLYWYQQALGQGPEFLTYFNYEAQPDKSGLPSDRFSAERPEGSISTLTIQRTEQRDSAMYRCASSFGTSGEETQYFGPGTRLLVL.

This clone was counted between two and nine times. V gene TRBV4-1 combines with J gene TRBJ1-5; the D gene is possibly TRBD1 (5 bases). Trimming shortened V by 3 bases and J by 3 bases, and 15 bases separated the two germline ends. This CDR3 comprises 16 residues. Germline CDR1 is MGHRA and CDR2 is YSYEKL. The CDR3 reads CASSHSTRDSNQPQHF. CDR3 DNA sequence: TGCGCCAGCAGCCACTCGACGAGGGACTCCAATCAGCCCCAGCATTTT.

This clone was picked up a small number of times. V and J are TRBV7-9 and TRBJ2-5, with 12 bases identical to TRBD2. The V segment lost 5 bases and the J segment 7 bases; nucleotides outside the gene matches: 8. CDR1 and CDR2 (germline): SEHNR, FQNEAQ (reference sequence). CDR3 size: 15 residues. The CDR3, as DNA: TGTGCCAGCAGCGATACTAGCGGGAGGCCGGGGACCCAGTACTTC. It yields the protein CASSDTSGRPGTQYF.

The chain recombines TRBV5-4 with TRBJ2-5; D is perhaps TRBD1 (5 bases). Germline V CDR1 and CDR2: SGHNT, YYREEE (reference sequence). The CDR3 totals 13 residues. V lost 4 bases and J lost 5, with 12 bases in between. The DNA for the CDR3 is TGTGCCAGCAGCCAGGGAAGTGGTGAGACCCAGTACTTC. It translates to CASSQGSGETQYF. Supplemented by reference TRBV5-4 and TRBJ2-5, the full variable domain reads ETGVTQSPTHLIKTRGQQVTLRCSSQSGHNTVSWYQQALGQGPQFIFQYYREEENGRGNFPPRFSGLQFPNYSSELNVNALELDDSALYLCASSQGSGETQYFGPGTRLLVL.

J is TRBJ2-5 and V is TRBV4-3; the match to TRBD2 covers 11 bases. CDR3 length equals 16 residues. Germline trimming cut 0 bases from V and 5 bases from J; bases unmatched to any gene: 5. Germline V gene lookup returns CDR1 LGHNA and CDR2 YSLEER. This chain's CDR3 is CASSQDTSGSRETQYF. DNA for the CDR3: TGCGCCAGCAGCCAAGATACTAGCGGGAGTCGGGAGACCCAGTACTTC.